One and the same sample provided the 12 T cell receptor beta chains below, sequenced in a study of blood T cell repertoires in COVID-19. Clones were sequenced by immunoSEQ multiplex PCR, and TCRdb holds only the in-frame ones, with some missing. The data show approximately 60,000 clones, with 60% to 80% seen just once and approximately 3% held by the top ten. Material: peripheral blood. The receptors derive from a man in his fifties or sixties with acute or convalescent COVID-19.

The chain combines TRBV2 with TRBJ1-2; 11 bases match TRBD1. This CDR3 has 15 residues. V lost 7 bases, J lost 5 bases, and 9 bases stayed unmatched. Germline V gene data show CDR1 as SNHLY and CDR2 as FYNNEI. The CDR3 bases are TGTGCCAGCACTCGGGACAGGGGGGCCGGTTATGGCTACACCTTC. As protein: CASTRDRGAGYGYTF.

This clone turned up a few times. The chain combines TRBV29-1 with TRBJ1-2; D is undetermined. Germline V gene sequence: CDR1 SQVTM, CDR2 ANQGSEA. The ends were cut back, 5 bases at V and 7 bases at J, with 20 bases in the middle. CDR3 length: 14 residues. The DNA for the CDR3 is TGCAGCGTTATTTTGCTCCTGTCCTCCGGTGGCTACACCTTC. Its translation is CSVILLLSSGGYTF.

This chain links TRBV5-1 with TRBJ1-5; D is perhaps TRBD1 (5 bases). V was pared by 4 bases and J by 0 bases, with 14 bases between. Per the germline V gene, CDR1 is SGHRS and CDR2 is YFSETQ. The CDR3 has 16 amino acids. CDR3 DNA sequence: TGCGCCAGCAGCCCCGGGGGGTATAATAGCAATCAGCCCCAGCATTTT. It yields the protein CASSPGGYNSNQPQHF. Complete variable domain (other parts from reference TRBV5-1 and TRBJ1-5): KAGVTQTPRYLIKTRGQQVTLSCSPISGHRSVSWYQQTPGQGLQFLFEYFSETQRNKGNFPGRFSGRQFSNSRSEMNVSTLELGDSALYLCASSPGGYNSNQPQHFGDGTRLSIL.

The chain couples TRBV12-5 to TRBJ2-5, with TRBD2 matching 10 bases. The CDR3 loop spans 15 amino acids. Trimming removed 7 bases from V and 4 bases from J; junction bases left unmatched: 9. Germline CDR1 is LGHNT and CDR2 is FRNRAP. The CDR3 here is CASVWASGGRETQYF. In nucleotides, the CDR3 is TGTGCTAGTGTTTGGGCTAGCGGGGGCCGAGAGACCCAGTACTTC.

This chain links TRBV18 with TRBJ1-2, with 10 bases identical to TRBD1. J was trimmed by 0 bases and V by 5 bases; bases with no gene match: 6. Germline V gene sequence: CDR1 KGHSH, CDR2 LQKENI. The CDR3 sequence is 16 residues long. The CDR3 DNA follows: TGTGCCAGCTCAATGGGACAGGGGCCTGCTAACTATGGCTACACCTTC. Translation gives CASSMGQGPANYGYTF. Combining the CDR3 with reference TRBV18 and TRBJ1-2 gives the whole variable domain NAGVMQNPRHLVRRRGQEARLRCSPMKGHSHVYWYRQLPEEGLKFMVYLQKENIIDESGMPKERFSAEFPKEGPSILRIQQVVRGDSAAYFCASSMGQGPANYGYTFGSGTRLTVV.

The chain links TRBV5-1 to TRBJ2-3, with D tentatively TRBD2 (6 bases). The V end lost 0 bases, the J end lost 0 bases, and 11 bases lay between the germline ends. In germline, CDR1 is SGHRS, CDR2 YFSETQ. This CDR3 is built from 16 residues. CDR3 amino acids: CASSLVLAASTDTQYF. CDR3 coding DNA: TGCGCCAGCAGCTTGGTTTTAGCGGCTAGCACAGATACGCAGTATTTT.

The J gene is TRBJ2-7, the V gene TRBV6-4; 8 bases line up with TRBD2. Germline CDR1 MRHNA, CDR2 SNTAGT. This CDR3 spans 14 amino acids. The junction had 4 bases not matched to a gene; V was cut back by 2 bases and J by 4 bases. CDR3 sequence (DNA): TGTGCCAGCAGTGACCGGACTAGCTCGTACGAGCAGTACTTC. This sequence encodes CASSDRTSSYEQYF.

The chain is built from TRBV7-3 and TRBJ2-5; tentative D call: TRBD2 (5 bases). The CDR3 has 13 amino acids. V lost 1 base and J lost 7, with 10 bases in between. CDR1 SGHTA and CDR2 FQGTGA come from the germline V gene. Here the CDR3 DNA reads TGTGCCAGCAGCTTAAAACCCGCGGGGACCCAGTACTTC. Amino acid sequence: CASSLKPAGTQYF. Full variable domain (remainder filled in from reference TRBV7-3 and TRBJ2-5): GAGVSQTPSNKVTEKGKYVELRCDPISGHTALYWYRQSLGQGPEFLIYFQGTGAADDSGLPNDRFFAVRPEGSVSTLKIQRTERGDSAVYLCASSLKPAGTQYFGPGTRLLVL.

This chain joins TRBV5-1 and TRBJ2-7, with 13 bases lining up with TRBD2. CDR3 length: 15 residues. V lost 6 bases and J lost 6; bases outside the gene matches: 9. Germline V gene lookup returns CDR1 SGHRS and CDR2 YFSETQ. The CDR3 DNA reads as TGCGCCAGCAAGACTAGCGGGGGGCACTTCTCCGAGCAGTACTTC. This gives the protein CASKTSGGHFSEQYF. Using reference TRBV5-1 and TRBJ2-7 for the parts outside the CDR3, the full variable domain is KAGVTQTPRYLIKTRGQQVTLSCSPISGHRSVSWYQQTPGQGLQFLFEYFSETQRNKGNFPGRFSGRQFSNSRSEMNVSTLELGDSALYLCASKTSGGHFSEQYFGPGTRLTVT.

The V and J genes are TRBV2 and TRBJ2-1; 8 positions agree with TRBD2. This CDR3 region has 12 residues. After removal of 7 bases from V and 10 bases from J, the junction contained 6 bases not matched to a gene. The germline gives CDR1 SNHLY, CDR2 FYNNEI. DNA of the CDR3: TGTGCCAGCAACGGGGGGGCCGACGAGCAGTTCTTC. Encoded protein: CASNGGADEQFF.

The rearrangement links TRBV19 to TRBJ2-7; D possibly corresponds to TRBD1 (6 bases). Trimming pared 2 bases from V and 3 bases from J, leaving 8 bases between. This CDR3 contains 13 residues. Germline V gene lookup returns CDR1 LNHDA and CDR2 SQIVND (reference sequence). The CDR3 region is CASSIQGNYEQYF. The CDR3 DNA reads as TGTGCCAGTAGTATACAGGGGAACTACGAGCAGTACTTC.

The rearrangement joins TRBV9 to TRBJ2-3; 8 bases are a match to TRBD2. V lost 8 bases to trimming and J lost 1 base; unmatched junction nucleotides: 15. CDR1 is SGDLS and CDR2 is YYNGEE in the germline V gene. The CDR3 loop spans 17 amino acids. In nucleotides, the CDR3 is TGTGCCAGTAGCAGGGGCGGGGGGCCGAGGGGCACAGATACGCAGTATTTT. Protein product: CASSRGGGPRGTDTQYF.